This passage covers 7 T cell receptor beta chains from one sample sequenced in a study of blood T cells in healthy people across ages. PCR was performed a second time for roughly 7 to 12 cycles using a sample-barcoded 5' primer and a J-beta primer mix. From the 5' RACE reads, TCRdb called clonotypes with MiXCR, one entry per CDR3 protein. Found here are some 940,000 distinct CDR3 sequences, almost 30% of them singletons; the top ten hold about 9.4%. These data are also associated with another study on T cells of mothers and their children.

Sequencing was carried out using blood. The receptors derive from a woman between 40 and 50 years old in good health.

This chain uses TRBV6-5 with TRBJ2-2; D is unresolved. The CDR3 contains 12 residues. V was pared by 4 bases and J by 3 bases, with 3 bases between. The germline gives CDR1 MNHEY, CDR2 SVGAGI. The chain's CDR3 is CASSFHTGELFF. The CDR3 DNA follows: TGTGCCAGCAGTTTCCACACCGGGGAGCTGTTTTTT.

The V gene is TRBV12-3 or TRBV12-4, the J gene TRBJ2-5, with a possible D match to TRBD1 (6 bases). The length of the CDR3 is 18 residues. Trimming removed 5 bases from V and 1 base from J, with 23 bases in between. This CDR3 reads CASSRRLPGQRSQETQYF. DNA for the CDR3: TGTGCCAGCAGTCGACGACTACCGGGACAAAGGTCCCAAGAGACCCAGTACTTC.

A remark on this clonotype: This clone may be a read error of a much larger clone one base away. The chain combines TRBV12-3 or TRBV12-4 with TRBJ1-2; TRBD1 is a possible D gene (5 bases). Trimming shortened V by 6 bases and J by 8 bases, and 19 bases separated the two germline ends. CDR3 length equals 14 residues. CDR3 nucleotides: TGTGCCAGCAGCAGGGACGCAAGGCGGGAGGGCTACACCTTC. It translates to CASSRDARREGYTF.

The CDR3 nucleotides read TGTGCCAGCAGCCCTACACGGAAAGGGGAACTAGCCAAAAACATTCAGTACTTC. Its translation is CASSPTRKGELAKNIQYF. This chain joins TRBV7-3 and TRBJ2-4; weak D call: TRBD1 (5 bases). With 5 bases removed from V and 0 bases from J, the gap between germline ends came to 20 bases. The CDR3 runs to 18 residues. Germline V gene lookup returns CDR1 SGHTA and CDR2 FQGTGA. The complete variable domain, with remaining parts taken from reference TRBV7-3 and TRBJ2-4, reads GAGVSQTPSNKVTEKGKYVELRCDPISGHTALYWYRQSLGQGPEFLIYFQGTGAADDSGLPNDRFFAVRPEGSVSTLKIQRTERGDSAVYLCASSPTRKGELAKNIQYFGAGTRLSVL.

This clonotype was counted ten times or more. J is TRBJ2-7 and V is TRBV7-9; D may be TRBD1 (6 bases). Germline CDR1 reads SEHNR; CDR2 reads FQNEAQ (reference sequence). The CDR3 contains 14 residues. V was shortened by 5 bases and J by 3 bases, with 14 bases between the two germline ends. CDR3 DNA sequence: TGTGCCAGCAGCCTAGGACAGACTGACTACGAGCAGTACTTC. This encodes CASSLGQTDYEQYF.

This chain links TRBV12-5 with TRBJ2-7; 7 positions agree with TRBD2. The CDR3 has 13 amino acids. V lost 7 bases to trimming and J lost 3 bases; unmatched junction nucleotides: 6. From germline, CDR1 is LGHNT and CDR2 FRNRAP. CDR3 bases: TGTGCTAGTGCCCGGGGAGGGCTCTACGAGCAGTACTTC. Amino acids: CASARGGLYEQYF.

The rearrangement uses TRBV18 and TRBJ1-6, with D unresolved. Deletions cut 2 bases from V and 8 bases from J, with 7 bases between. The CDR3 covers 13 residues. The germline CDR1 and CDR2 sequences are KGHSH and LQKENI. DNA for the CDR3: TGTGCCAGCTCACCAGAGGCCGATTCACCCCTCCACTTT. Its translation: CASSPEADSPLHF.